This T cell receptor beta chain was observed in a study of T cell responses to AZD1222 COVID-19 vaccine. General study findings and limits: Repertoires were collected only later (after the peak T cell response had occurred). Dominant at 160-218 and 743-854, vaccine-associated CD4 TCRs also spanned spike. Nearly half of spike-specific TCRs reportedly target unmutated variant regions.

V was cut by 3 bases and J by 7 bases, with 10 bases left in between. The CDR3 consists of 13 residues. Looked up from germline, CDR1 is SGHDN and CDR2 is FVKESK. Second-dose groups at about 4 or about 12 weeks were pooled. The sample holds a few counts of this clone. Its antigen is undetermined. Data came from immunoSEQ multiplex PCR; TCRdb stores just in-frame clones and leaves some out. This table holds some 140,000 clones, nearly 90% found once. The rearrangement uses TRBV14 and TRBJ2-1; D gene ambiguous. The receptor's source is an adult who received the AZD1222 COVID-19 vaccine. The source was peripheral blood, collected 28 days after the second AZD1222 dose. In DNA, the CDR3 is TGTGCCAGCAGCCAGGGGTCCGCGAATGAGCAGTTCTTC. It yields the protein CASSQGSANEQFF. The full variable domain, rest sourced from reference TRBV14 and TRBJ2-1, is EAGVTQFPSHSVIEKGQTVTLRCDPISGHDNLYWYRRVMGKEIKFLLHFVKESKQDESGMPNNRFLAERTGGTYSTLKVQPAELEDSGVYFCASSQGSANEQFFGPGTRLTVL.